This TCR beta chain came from a study of tumor-infiltrating lymphocytes in oesophageal squamous cell carcinoma. Germline trimming cut 6 bases from V and 6 bases from J; bases unmatched to any gene: 9. Germline V gene sequence: CDR1 SGHAT, CDR2 FQNNGV. The CDR3 loop spans 14 amino acids. From the PCR reads, TCRdb called clonotypes with MiXCR, one entry per CDR3 protein. The repertoire has about 12,000 distinct CDR3 sequences, under 55% of them found once; the top ten carry approximately 15%. At least ten counts were recorded for this clonotype. The chain employs TRBV11-2 and TRBJ1-2, with 8 bases identical to TRBD1. The clonotype was recovered from a male donor with esophageal squamous cell carcinoma. The specimen sequenced was normal esophageal tissue next to the tumor. The DNA of the CDR3 is TGTGCCAGCAGATCTTTGGACAGGGCAGATGGCTACACCTTC. It codes for CASRSLDRADGYTF.